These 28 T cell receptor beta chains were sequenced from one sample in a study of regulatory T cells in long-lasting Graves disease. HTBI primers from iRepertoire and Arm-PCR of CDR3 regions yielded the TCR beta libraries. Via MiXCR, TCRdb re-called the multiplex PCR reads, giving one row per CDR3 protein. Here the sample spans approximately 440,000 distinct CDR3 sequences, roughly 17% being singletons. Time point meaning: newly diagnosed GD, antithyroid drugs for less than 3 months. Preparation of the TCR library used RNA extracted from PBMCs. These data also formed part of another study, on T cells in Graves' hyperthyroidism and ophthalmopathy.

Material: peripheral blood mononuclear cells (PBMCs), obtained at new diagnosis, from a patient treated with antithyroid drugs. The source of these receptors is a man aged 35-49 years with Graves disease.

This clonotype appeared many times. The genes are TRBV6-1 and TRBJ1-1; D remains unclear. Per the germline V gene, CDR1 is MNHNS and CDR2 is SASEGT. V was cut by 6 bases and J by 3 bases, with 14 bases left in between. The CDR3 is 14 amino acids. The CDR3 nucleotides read TGTGCCAGCAGGTTCTCAAGCCGAGACACTGAAGCTTTCTTT. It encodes CASRFSSRDTEAFF.

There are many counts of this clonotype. The CDR3 protein is CASSQDWAGKVSYNEQFF. CDR3 DNA: TGTGCCAGCAGCCAAGATTGGGCAGGGAAGGTTTCCTACAATGAGCAGTTCTTC. This rearrangement joins TRBV3-1 to TRBJ2-1; D perhaps matches TRBD1 (5 bases). Germline lookup yields CDR1 LGHDT and CDR2 YNNKEL (reference sequence). The germline V and J ends were trimmed by 0 bases and 1 base, with 16 bases remaining between them. The CDR3 covers 18 residues.

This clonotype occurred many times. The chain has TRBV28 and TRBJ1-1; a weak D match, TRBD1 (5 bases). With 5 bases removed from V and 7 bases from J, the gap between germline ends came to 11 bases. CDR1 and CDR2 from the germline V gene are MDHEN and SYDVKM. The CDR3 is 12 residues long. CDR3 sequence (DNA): TGTGCCAGCAGTCCACCGGGGGGTGAAGCTTTCTTT. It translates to CASSPPGGEAFF.

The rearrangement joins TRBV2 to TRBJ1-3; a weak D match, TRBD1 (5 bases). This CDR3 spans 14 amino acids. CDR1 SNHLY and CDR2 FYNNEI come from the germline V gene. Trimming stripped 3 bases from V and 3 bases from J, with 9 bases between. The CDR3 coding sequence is TGTGCCAGCAGTGACGGGGGAGGTGGAAACACCATATATTTT. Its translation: CASSDGGGGNTIYF.

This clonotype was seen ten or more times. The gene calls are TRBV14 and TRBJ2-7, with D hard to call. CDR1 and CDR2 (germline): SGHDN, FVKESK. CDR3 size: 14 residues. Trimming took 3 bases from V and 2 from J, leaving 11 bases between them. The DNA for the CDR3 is TGTGCCAGCAGCCACGATGTACGACCCTACGAGCAGTACTTC. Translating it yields CASSHDVRPYEQYF.

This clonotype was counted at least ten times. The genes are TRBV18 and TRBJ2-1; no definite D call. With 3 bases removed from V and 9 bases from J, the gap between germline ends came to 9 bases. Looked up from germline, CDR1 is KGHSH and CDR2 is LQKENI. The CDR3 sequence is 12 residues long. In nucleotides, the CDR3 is TGTGCCAGCTCACCCTCCCCGGGTGAGCAGTTCTTC. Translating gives CASSPSPGEQFF.

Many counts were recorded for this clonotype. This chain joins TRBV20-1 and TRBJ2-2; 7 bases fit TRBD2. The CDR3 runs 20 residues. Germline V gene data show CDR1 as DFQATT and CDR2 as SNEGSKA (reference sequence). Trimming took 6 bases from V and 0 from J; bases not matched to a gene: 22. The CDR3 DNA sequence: TGCAGTGCCCGGAGGGAGGCCCATGGCGCTGGACTAGCGAACACCGGGGAGCTGTTTTTT. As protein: CSARREAHGAGLANTGELFF.

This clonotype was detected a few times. The CDR3 coding sequence is TGTGCCAGCAGCTTAGTACAGGGGGCGTCTTACGAGCAGTACTTC. It encodes CASSLVQGASYEQYF. The chain is built from TRBV7-2 and TRBJ2-7; 9 nucleotides agree with TRBD1. Unmatched junction bases numbered 5, after V lost 1 base and J lost 4 bases. The CDR3 contains 15 residues. From germline, CDR1 is SGHTA and CDR2 FQGNSA.

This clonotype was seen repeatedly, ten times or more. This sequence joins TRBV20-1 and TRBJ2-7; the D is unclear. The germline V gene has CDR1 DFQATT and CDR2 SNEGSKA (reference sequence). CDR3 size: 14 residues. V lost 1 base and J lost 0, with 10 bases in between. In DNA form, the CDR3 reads TGCAGTGCTAGAGTTTTGGTTAGCTCCTACGAGCAGTACTTC. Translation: CSARVLVSSYEQYF.

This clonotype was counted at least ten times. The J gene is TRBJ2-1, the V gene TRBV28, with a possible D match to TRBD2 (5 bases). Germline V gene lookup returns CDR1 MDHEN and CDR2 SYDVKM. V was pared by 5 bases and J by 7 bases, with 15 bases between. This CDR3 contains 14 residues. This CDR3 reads CASSRFAGGNEQFF. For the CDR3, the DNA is TGTGCCAGCAGTCGCTTTGCGGGTGGGAATGAGCAGTTCTTC. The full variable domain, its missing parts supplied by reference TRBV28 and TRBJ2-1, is DVKVTQSSRYLVKRTGEKVFLECVQDMDHENMFWYRQDPGLGLRLIYFSYDVKMKEKGDIPEGYSVSREKKERFSLILESASTNQTSMYLCASSRFAGGNEQFFGPGTRLTVL.

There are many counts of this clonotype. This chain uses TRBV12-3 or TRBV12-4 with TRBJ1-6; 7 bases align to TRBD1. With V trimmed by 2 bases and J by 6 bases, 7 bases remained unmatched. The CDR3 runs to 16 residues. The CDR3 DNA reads TGTGCCAGCAGTTTATACGTTCAGGGGGTTAATTCACCCCTCCACTTT. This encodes CASSLYVQGVNSPLHF.

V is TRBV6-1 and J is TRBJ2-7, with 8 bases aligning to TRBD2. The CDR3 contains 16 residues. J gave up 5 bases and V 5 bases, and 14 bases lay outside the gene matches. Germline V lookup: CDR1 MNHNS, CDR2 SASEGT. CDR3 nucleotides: TGTGCCAGCAGTAGGGGCATAGCGGGGCCTTCCGACGAGCAGTACTTC. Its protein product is CASSRGIAGPSDEQYF.

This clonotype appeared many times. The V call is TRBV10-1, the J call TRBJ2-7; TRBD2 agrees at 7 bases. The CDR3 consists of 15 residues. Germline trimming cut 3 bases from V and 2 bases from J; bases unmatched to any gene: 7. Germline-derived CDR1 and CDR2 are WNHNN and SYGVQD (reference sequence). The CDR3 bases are TGCGCCAGCAGTGAAAGGGCTAGCGGAGCCTACGAGCAGTACTTC. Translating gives CASSERASGAYEQYF.

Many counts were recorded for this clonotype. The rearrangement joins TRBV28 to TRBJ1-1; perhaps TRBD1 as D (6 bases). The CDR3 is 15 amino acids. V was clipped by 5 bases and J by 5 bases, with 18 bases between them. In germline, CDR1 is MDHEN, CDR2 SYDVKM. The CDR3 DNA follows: TGTGCCAGCAGTGTCCACGGGACACTTGGAACTGAAGCTTTCTTT. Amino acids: CASSVHGTLGTEAFF.

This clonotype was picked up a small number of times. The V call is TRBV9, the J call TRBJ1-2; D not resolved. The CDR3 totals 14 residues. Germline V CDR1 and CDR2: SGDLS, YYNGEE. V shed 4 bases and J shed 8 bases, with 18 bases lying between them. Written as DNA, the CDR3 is TGTGCCAGCAGCACAGTCGACCACTTCGGAGGCTACACCTTC. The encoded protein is CASSTVDHFGGYTF.

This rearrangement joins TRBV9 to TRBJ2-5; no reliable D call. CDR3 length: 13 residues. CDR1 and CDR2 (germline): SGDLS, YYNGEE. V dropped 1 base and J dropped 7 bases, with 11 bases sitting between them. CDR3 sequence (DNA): TGTGCCAGCAGCGTAAGTTCAGCAGGGACCCAGTACTTC. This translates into CASSVSSAGTQYF.

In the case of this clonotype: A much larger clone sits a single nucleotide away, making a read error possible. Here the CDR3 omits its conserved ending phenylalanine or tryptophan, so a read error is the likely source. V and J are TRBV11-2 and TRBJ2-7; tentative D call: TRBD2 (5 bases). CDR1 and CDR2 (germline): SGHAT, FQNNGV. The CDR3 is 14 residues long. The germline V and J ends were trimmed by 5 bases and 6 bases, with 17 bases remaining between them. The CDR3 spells CASSILGVAGEQYY. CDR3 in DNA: TGTGCCAGCAGCATCCTTGGGGTTGCGGGCGAGCAGTACTAC.

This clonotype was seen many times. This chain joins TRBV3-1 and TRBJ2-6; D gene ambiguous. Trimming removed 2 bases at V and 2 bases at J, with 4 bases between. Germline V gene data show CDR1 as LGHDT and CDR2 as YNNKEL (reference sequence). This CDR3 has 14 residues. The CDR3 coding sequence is TGTGCCAGCAGCCAACAGACTGGGGCCAACGTCCTGACTTTC. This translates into CASSQQTGANVLTF. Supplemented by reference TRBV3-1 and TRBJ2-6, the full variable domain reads DTAVSQTPKYLVTQMGNDKSIKCEQNLGHDTMYWYKQDSKKFLKIMFSYNNKELIINETVPNRFSPKSPDKAHLNLHINSLELGDSAVYFCASSQQTGANVLTFGAGSRLTVL.

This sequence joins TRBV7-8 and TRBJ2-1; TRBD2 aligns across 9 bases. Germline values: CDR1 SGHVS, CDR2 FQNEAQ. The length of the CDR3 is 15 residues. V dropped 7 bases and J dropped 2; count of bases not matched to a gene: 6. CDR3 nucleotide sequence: TGTGCCAGCAAGGTAGCGGGAGTCGCCTACAATGAGCAGTTCTTC. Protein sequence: CASKVAGVAYNEQFF.

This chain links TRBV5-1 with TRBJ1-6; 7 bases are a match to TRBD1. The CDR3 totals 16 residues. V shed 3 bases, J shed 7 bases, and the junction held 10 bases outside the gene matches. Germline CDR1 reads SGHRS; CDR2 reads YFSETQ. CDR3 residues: CASSSVLQGNNSPLHF. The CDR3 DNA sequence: TGCGCCAGCAGCTCCGTGCTACAGGGGAACAATTCACCCCTCCACTTT.

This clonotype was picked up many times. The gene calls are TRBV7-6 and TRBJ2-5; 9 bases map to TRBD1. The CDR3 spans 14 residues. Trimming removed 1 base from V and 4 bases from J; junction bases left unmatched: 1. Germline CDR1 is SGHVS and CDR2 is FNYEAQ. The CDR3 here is CASSLGDRAETQYF. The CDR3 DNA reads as TGTGCCAGCAGCTTAGGGGACAGGGCAGAGACCCAGTACTTC.

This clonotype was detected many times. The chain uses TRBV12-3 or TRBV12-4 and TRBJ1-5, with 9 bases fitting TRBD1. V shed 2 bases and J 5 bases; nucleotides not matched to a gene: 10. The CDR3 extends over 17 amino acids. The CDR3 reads CASSLHILGQGYQPQHF. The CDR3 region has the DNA TGTGCCAGCAGTTTACATATTTTGGGACAGGGCTATCAGCCCCAGCATTTT.

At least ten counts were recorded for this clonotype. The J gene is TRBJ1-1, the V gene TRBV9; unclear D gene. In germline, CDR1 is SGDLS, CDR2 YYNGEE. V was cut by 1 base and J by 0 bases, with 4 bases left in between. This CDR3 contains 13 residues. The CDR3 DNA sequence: TGTGCCAGCAGCGTAACGTTGAACACTGAAGCTTTCTTT. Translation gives CASSVTLNTEAFF.

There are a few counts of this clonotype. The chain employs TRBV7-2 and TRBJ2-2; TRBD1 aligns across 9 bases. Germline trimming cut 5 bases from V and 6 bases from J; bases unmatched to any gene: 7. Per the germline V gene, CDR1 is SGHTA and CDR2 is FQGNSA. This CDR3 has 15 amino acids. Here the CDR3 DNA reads TGTGCCAGCAGCACTACAGGGGGCGAGCCCGGGGAGCTGTTTTTT. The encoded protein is CASSTTGGEPGELFF.

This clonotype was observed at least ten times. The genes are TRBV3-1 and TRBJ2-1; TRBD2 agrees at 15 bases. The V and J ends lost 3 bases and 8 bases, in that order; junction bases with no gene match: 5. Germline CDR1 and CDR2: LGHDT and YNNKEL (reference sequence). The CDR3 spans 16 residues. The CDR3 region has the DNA TGTGCCAGCAGCCATTCGGGACTAGCGGGAGGAGATGAGCAGTTCTTC. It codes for CASSHSGLAGGDEQFF.

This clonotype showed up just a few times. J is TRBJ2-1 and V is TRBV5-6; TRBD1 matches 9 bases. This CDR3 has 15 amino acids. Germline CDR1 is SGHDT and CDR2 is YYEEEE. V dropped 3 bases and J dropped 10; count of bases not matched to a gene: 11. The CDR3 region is CASSYAGTGSWEQFF. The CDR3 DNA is TGTGCCAGCAGCTATGCCGGGACAGGGTCTTGGGAGCAGTTCTTC.

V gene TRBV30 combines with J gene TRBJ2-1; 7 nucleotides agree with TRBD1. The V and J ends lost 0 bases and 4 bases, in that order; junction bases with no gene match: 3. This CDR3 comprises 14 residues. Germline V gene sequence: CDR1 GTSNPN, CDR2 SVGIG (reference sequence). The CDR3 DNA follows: TGTGCCTGGAGTGTCGGACAGGAGTACAATGAGCAGTTCTTC. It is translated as CAWSVGQEYNEQFF.

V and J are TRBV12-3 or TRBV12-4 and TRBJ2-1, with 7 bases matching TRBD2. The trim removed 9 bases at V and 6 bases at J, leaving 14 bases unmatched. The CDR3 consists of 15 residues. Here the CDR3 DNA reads TGTGCCAGTAGTGTCCAAAGCGGGACCGCCAATGAGCAGTTCTTC. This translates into CASSVQSGTANEQFF.